Detailed here is one TCR beta chain. Its matching antigen is unknown. These data belong to a study of response to subunit inactivated influenza vaccine. Losses at the gene ends were 6 bases for V and 4 bases for J; bases not matched to a gene: 4. CDR1 is MDHEN and CDR2 is SYDVKM in the germline V gene. The CDR3 is made up of 14 amino acids. MiXCR was run by TCRdb on the RT-PCR reads, yielding one entry per CDR3 protein. The sample has 800,000 or so distinct CDR3 sequences, about 20% seen once. Study-wide findings and caveats: Authors suggested seasonal influenza vaccinations each recruit few new T cells.

This receptor was identified in a man aged 45-60 years who received an inactivated influenza vaccine. Sequencing used PBMCs from blood, obtained 4 to 6 days after vaccination. The chain recombines TRBV28 with TRBJ1-5, with 9 bases fitting TRBD1. As DNA, the CDR3 is TGTGCCAGCAGCGGGACAGGGTGGAATCAGCCCCAGCATTTT. As protein: CASSGTGWNQPQHF.